This TCR beta chain was captured by sequencing in a study of blood T cells in healthy people across ages. CDR3 length: 14 residues. Germline loops: CDR1 DFQATT, CDR2 SNEGSKA (reference sequence). V was trimmed by 6 bases and J by 1 base, leaving 13 bases between them. The use of a sample-barcoded 5' primer and a J-beta primer mix characterized a second PCR of roughly 6 to 11 cycles. Each cDNA molecule was tagged by a template-switch adaptor with 12 random nucleotides. MiXCR, run by TCRdb on the 5' RACE reads, gives a single entry per CDR3 protein. Of fewer than 2,000,000 distinct CDR3 sequences listed, about 31% are singletons. This clonotype was counted once.

The chain uses TRBV20-1 and TRBJ1-5; no firm D call. Sequenced: blood. The clonotype comes from a woman in her 30s in good health. The CDR3 DNA follows: TGCAGTGCGATAAACGGACCGAGCAATCAGCCCCAGCATTTT. Translation: CSAINGPSNQPQHF.